Included here is one T cell receptor beta chain sequence, with context. Its antigen is currently unknown. Regarding time point: sample taken at primary tumor resection. Sequencing of whole RNA from tumor, nontumor lung or frozen PBMC involved no sorting. TCRdb reprocessed the 5' RACE reads with MiXCR, giving one entry per CDR3 protein. The table lists about 14,000 distinct CDR3 sequences, roughly a tenth of them singletons. The sample comes from a study of spatial heterogeneity in lung cancer. Study-wide results and caveats: The study found ubiquitous expanded tumor TCRs in blood more at resection than follow-up.

The sample in question was PBMCs, obtained at surgery. The sequence was collected from a male donor with early-stage non-small cell lung cancer.

The CDR3 loop is CASSLSSNEQFF. The DNA for the CDR3 is TGTGCCAGCAGCCTGAGCAGTAATGAGCAGTTCTTC. V and J are TRBV7-9 and TRBJ2-1; no clear D gene. V dropped 5 bases and J dropped 7 bases, with 9 bases sitting between them. CDR3 length: 12 residues. Germline values: CDR1 SEHNR, CDR2 FQNEAQ (reference sequence).